Listed below are T cell receptor beta chains from one sample, sequenced in a study of CD8 T cells in Susac syndrome. TCRdb processed the immunoSEQ multiplex PCR reads anew with MiXCR; each CDR3 protein has one entry. Of about 140,000 distinct CDR3 sequences listed, about 95% are singletons. Sequencing used CD4+ T cells from PBMCs. The receptors here all came from a human donor with Susac syndrome. CDR3s include the opening cysteine and the closing phenylalanine or tryptophan. A D gene is named only where the DNA matches it firmly. A clone size is listed for some rows: how often the clone was seen (once, few, many), or a class if it is expanded.

D gene	V gene	clone size	J gene	CDR3 protein	CDR3 DNA
NA	TRBV4-3	once	TRBJ1-1	CASSQEGGLTEAFF	TGCGCCAGCAGCCAAGAGGGGGGTCTCACTGAAGCTTTCTTT
TRBD2	TRBV5-1	once	TRBJ2-1	CASSLQRGSTNEQFF	TGCGCCAGCAGCCTCCAGCGGGGGAGTACAAATGAGCAGTTCTTC
TRBD2	TRBV20-1	NA	TRBJ2-1	CSASGSGRASYNEQFF	TGCAGTGCTAGTGGTAGCGGGAGGGCCTCCTACAATGAGCAGTTCTTC
TRBD1	TRBV25-1	NA	TRBJ2-2	CASSLRRPGQGAGTGELFF	TGTGCCAGCAGTCTAAGGCGACCGGGACAGGGGGCGGGAACCGGGGAGCTGTTTTTT
NA	TRBV5-1	NA	TRBJ2-2	CASSLGPIRGDTGELFF	TGCGCCAGCAGCTTGGGTCCCATTAGGGGTGACACCGGGGAGCTGTTTTTT
TRBD2	TRBV6-2/TRBV6-3	NA	TRBJ2-1	CASNERELRSYNEQFF	TGTGCCAGCAACGAGCGGGAGTTACGTTCCTACAATGAGCAGTTCTTC
NA	TRBV19	NA	TRBJ2-1	CASSLEGYSYNEQFF	TGTGCCAGTAGCCTGGAAGGGTACTCCTACAATGAGCAGTTCTTC
NA	TRBV10-3	NA	TRBJ1-4	CAISERSLATNEKLFF	TGTGCCATCAGTGAGCGGTCGCTTGCAACTAATGAAAAACTGTTTTTT
TRBD2	TRBV7-2	once	TRBJ2-1	CASTPTSAVRNEQFF	TGTGCCAGCACCCCGACTAGCGCTGTTAGGAATGAGCAGTTCTTC
NA	TRBV28	NA	TRBJ2-3	CASSFRSISTDTQYF	TGTGCCAGCAGTTTCAGATCCATCAGCACAGATACGCAGTATTTT
NA	TRBV30	NA	TRBJ2-4	CAWSVRSFNIQYF	TGTGCCTGGAGCGTTCGGTCCTTTAACATTCAGTACTTC
NA	TRBV18	NA	TRBJ1-1	CASSPEVGGTEAFF	TGTGCCAGCTCACCCGAGGTGGGAGGCACTGAAGCTTTCTTT
TRBD2	TRBV20-1	NA	TRBJ2-3	CSASPSGSWADTQYF	TGCAGTGCTAGTCCTAGCGGGAGTTGGGCAGATACGCAGTATTTT
TRBD2	TRBV20-1	NA	TRBJ2-1	CSAFGGLDNEQFF	TGCAGTGCTTTTGGGGGACTAGACAATGAGCAGTTCTTC
NA	TRBV7-9	NA	TRBJ2-1	CASSQNREQFF	TGTGCCAGCAGCCAAAACCGTGAGCAGTTCTTC
TRBD1	TRBV6-6	NA	TRBJ2-7	CASRDRGVDEQYF	TGTGCCAGCAGAGACAGGGGGGTGGACGAGCAGTACTTC
TRBD1	TRBV20-1	NA	TRBJ1-1	CSARDRGITEAFF	TGCAGTGCTAGGGACAGGGGAATCACTGAAGCTTTCTTT
TRBD1	TRBV30	NA	TRBJ1-5	CAWSGQGSQPQHF	TGTGCCTGGAGTGGACAGGGGAGTCAGCCCCAGCATTTT
NA	TRBV12-3/TRBV12-4	NA	TRBJ1-1	CASSFEATEAFF	TGTGCCAGCAGTTTCGAAGCCACTGAAGCTTTCTTT
NA	TRBV20-1	NA	TRBJ2-3	CGHPGLNTDTQYF	TGCGGTCACCCGGGACTCAACACAGATACGCAGTATTTT
TRBD2	TRBV20-1	NA	TRBJ2-7	CSARDKGGGSGPYEQYF	TGCAGTGCTAGAGATAAGGGAGGCGGGAGTGGCCCTTACGAGCAGTACTTC
NA	TRBV27	once	TRBJ1-5	CASTPGRGNQPQHF	TGTGCCAGCACCCCCGGGCGGGGCAATCAGCCCCAGCATTTT
NA	TRBV12-3/TRBV12-4	NA	TRBJ1-4	CASRSTLGNEKLFF	TGTGCCAGCAGGTCGACGCTCGGTAATGAAAAACTGTTTTTT
NA	TRBV29-1	once	TRBJ1-1	CSVGGDVNTEAFF	TGCAGCGTTGGGGGAGACGTGAACACTGAAGCTTTCTTT
TRBD1	TRBV28	NA	TRBJ1-6	CASSLITGGSPLHF	TGTGCCAGCAGTTTAATCACAGGGGGTTCACCCCTCCACTTT
NA	TRBV24-1	NA	TRBJ2-1	CATSDRGTAYNEQFF	TGTGCCACCAGTGATCGCGGGACAGCCTACAATGAGCAGTTCTTC
NA	TRBV11-2	NA	TRBJ2-7	CASSWRGTSYEQYF	TGTGCCAGCAGCTGGCGAGGGACGTCCTACGAGCAGTACTTC
NA	TRBV9	NA	TRBJ2-1	CASSVEPGADEQFF	TGTGCCAGCAGCGTCGAGCCAGGGGCCGATGAGCAGTTCTTC
NA	TRBV29-1	NA	TRBJ1-5	CSVSPTNSNQPQHF	TGCAGCGTTAGCCCCACCAATAGCAATCAGCCCCAGCATTTT
NA	TRBV20-1	NA	TRBJ2-6	CSVGELSGANVLTF	TGCAGTGTCGGGGAACTCTCTGGGGCCAACGTCCTGACTTTC
NA	TRBV7-2	NA	TRBJ2-2	CASSYSRARAGELFF	TGTGCCAGCAGCTACTCCCGCGCGAGGGCCGGGGAGCTGTTTTTT
NA	TRBV5-1	once	TRBJ2-5	CASSFIVQETQYF	TGCGCCAGCAGCTTCATAGTGCAAGAGACCCAGTACTTC
NA	TRBV29-1	NA	TRBJ1-5	CSVDTGRNQPQHF	TGCAGCGTTGATACCGGTCGCAATCAGCCCCAGCATTTT
TRBD2	TRBV20-1	NA	TRBJ2-3	CSARRGVAGGADTQYF	TGCAGTGCTAGAAGGGGGGTAGCGGGAGGGGCAGATACGCAGTATTTT
NA	TRBV12-3/TRBV12-4	NA	TRBJ2-3	CASSYDRKRDTQYF	TGTGCCAGCAGTTACGACAGAAAAAGGGATACGCAGTATTTT
NA	TRBV3-1	NA	TRBJ2-3	CASSQEGVAQYF	TGTGCCAGCAGCCAAGAGGGGGTAGCGCAGTATTTT
NA	TRBV20-1	once	TRBJ2-3	CSSDTQYF	TGCAGTTCAGATACGCAGTATTTT
NA	TRBV2	NA	TRBJ2-3	CASSERRTDTQYF	TGTGCCAGCAGTGAACGGCGCACAGATACGCAGTATTTT
TRBD2	TRBV7-2	NA	TRBJ2-7	CASTAGTRSIYEQYF	TGTGCCAGCACGGCCGGGACTAGGTCCATCTACGAGCAGTACTTC
NA	TRBV27	NA	TRBJ1-2	CASRLTGIGVAYYGYTF	TGTGCCAGCAGGCTCACAGGAATAGGGGTAGCTTACTATGGCTACACCTTC
NA	TRBV5-1	NA	TRBJ2-3	CASSSSGGANTQYF	TGCGCCAGCAGCTCCTCAGGGGGGGCGAATACGCAGTATTTT
NA	TRBV2	NA	TRBJ2-7	CASSDPAEEQYF	TGTGCCAGCAGTGATCCGGCGGAAGAGCAGTACTTC